A single sample is the source of the 4 T cell receptor beta chains below, sequenced in a study of OX40 agonist ivuxolimab in advanced cancers. Measured with immunoSEQ multiplex PCR; TCRdb has only the in-frame clones, and not every one. The table has tens of thousands of clones, around 91% seen once. Sequencing used CD4+ or CD8+ T cells sorted from blood, obtained in a trial of the OX40 agonist ivuxolimab. These receptors were obtained from an adult with an advanced solid tumor such as melanoma, head and neck, liver or kidney cancer.

This clone has just one count. This chain uses TRBV2 with TRBJ1-3; 10 nucleotides align to TRBD1. J lost 7 bases, V lost 7 bases, and 7 bases had no gene match. CDR1 is SNHLY, CDR2 FYNNEI, per germline. The CDR3 is made up of 14 amino acids. The CDR3 DNA sequence: TGTGCCAGCACGCGGGACAGGGGTGCGAACACCATATATTTT. It specifies CASTRDRGANTIYF.

There are a few counts of this clone. DNA of the CDR3: TGTGCCAGCAGCTTAACACAGGGGGGTGAAGCTTTCTTT. It is translated as CASSLTQGGEAFF. The chain uses TRBV7-3 and TRBJ1-1; TRBD1 matches at 8 bases. Germline V lookup: CDR1 SGHTA, CDR2 FQGTGA. The CDR3 has 13 amino acids. V shed 0 bases, J shed 7 bases, and the junction held 1 base outside the gene matches.

The chain recombines TRBV9 with TRBJ1-1; weak D call: TRBD1 (5 bases). Deletions cut 2 bases from V and 1 base from J, with 9 bases between. CDR1 SGDLS and CDR2 YYNGEE come from the germline V gene. The CDR3 consists of 14 residues. As DNA, the CDR3 is TGTGCCAGCAGCGTTTCGACAGCGAACACTGAAGCTTTCTTT. Amino acids: CASSVSTANTEAFF.

The chain joins TRBV5-8 to TRBJ2-3; no reliable D call. V dropped 0 bases and J dropped 2 bases, with 13 bases sitting between them. Germline loops: CDR1 SGHTS, CDR2 YDEGEE. The CDR3 loop spans 16 amino acids. This CDR3 is CASSLAWGYDTDTQYF. CDR3 coding DNA: TGTGCCAGCAGCTTGGCTTGGGGATATGACACAGATACGCAGTATTTT.